What follows are 5 T cell receptor beta chains derived from one specimen sequenced in a study of T cells in women clearing cervical HPV infection. Here immunoSEQ multiplex PCR was the method, and the copy in TCRdb shows in-frame clones only, minus some. The listing records under 50,000 clones. The sample consisted of blood buffy coat. The receptors derive from a woman between 18 and 69 years old with a cervical HPV16 infection that either progressed to CIN3+ or cleared (not recorded which).

A note on this clone: The read terminates 3 residues ahead of where the CDR3 ends, so the germline J gene completes it. The chain is built from TRBV19 and TRBJ1-2; D ambiguous. The germline V gene has CDR1 LNHDA and CDR2 SQIVND (reference sequence). There are 14 residues in the CDR3. CDR3 bases read: TGTGCCAGTAGTAGGCCGGACTTGACCTACGAC. It codes for CASSRPDLTYD. The full CDR3 protein is CASSRPDLTYDYTF.

Worth noting for this clone: The read halts 3 residues ahead of the CDR3 end, with the missing end drawn from the germline J gene. The chain couples TRBV15 to TRBJ1-1, with a weak D call TRBD1 (5 bases). V lost 9 bases, J lost 5 bases, and 16 bases lay in between. Germline-derived CDR1 and CDR2 are LNHNV and YYDKDF (reference sequence). The CDR3 is 13 amino acids. The sequenced CDR3 bases are TGTGCCACTGGGCAAGGGGAAAGTACTGAA. Residues: CATGQGESTE. The full CDR3 reads CATGQGESTEAFF.

For this clone: The read gets to within 3 residues of the CDR3 end, and the germline J gene fills in the rest. The chain carries TRBV19 and TRBJ1-2; D unresolved. Germline-derived CDR1 and CDR2 are LNHDA and SQIVND (reference sequence). This CDR3 region has 18 residues. The part of the CDR3 DNA that was read is TGTGCCAGTAGTATAGATCACCAGACTAGCGGGAGAACAGATACC. It is translated as CASSIDHQTSGRTDT. The whole CDR3 region reads CASSIDHQTSGRTDTYTF. Full variable domain (remainder filled in from reference TRBV19 and TRBJ1-2): DGGITQSPKYLFRKEGQNVTLSCEQNLNHDAMYWYRQDPGQGLRLIYYSQIVNDFQKGDIAEGYSVSREKKESFPLTVTSAQKNPTAFYLCASSIDHQTSGRTDTYTFGSGTRLTVV.

About this clone: The CDR3 end lies 3 residues beyond the end of the read and is filled in from the germline J gene. This chain joins TRBV7-8 and TRBJ2-1, with 12 bases that match TRBD2. The CDR3 covers 18 residues. V shed 2 bases and J 8 bases; nucleotides not matched to a gene: 13. CDR1 is SGHVS and CDR2 is FQNEAQ in the germline V gene. CDR3 bases read: TGTGCCAGCAGCTTATACTTGACTAGCGGGAGTCGTCTCTATGAG. Its protein product is CASSLYLTSGSRLYE. The whole CDR3 protein reads CASSLYLTSGSRLYEQFF.

Remarks on this clone: Read sequence stops 3 residues before the CDR3 end, and the germline J gene provides the missing end. This rearrangement joins TRBV14 to TRBJ2-7; 7 bases line up with TRBD2. The J segment lost 0 bases and the V segment lost 4 bases, leaving 6 bases of the junction unmatched. Looked up from germline, CDR1 is SGHDN and CDR2 is FVKESK. The CDR3 is 15 amino acids. Incomplete CDR3 DNA: TGTGCCAGCAGCCCTCCGGGGGGATCCTCCTACGAG. Translation: CASSPPGGSSYE. The whole CDR3 sequence is CASSPPGGSSYEQYF.